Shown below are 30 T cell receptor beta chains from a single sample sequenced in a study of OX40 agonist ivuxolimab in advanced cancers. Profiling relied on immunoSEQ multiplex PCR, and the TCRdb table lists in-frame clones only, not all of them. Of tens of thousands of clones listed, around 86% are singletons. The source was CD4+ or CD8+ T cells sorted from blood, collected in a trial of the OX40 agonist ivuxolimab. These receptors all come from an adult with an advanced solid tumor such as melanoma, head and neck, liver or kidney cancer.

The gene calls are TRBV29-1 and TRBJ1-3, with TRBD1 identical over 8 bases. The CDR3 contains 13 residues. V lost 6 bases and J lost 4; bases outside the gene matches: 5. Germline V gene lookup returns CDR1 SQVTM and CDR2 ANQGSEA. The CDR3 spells CSVRTGLGNTIYF. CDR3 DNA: TGCAGCGTCAGGACAGGGTTAGGAAACACCATATATTTT.

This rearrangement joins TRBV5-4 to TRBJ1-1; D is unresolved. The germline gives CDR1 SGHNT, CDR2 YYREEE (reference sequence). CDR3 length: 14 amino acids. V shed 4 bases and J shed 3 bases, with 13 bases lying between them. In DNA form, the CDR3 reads TGTGCCAGCAGCGTCGGATCGAGGGACACTGAAGCTTTCTTT. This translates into CASSVGSRDTEAFF.

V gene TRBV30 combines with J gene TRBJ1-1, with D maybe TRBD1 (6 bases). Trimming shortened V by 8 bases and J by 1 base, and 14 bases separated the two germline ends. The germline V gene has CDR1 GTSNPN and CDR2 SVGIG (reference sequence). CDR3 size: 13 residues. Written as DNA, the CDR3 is TGTGCCCGGGGCGGGGGGGCGAACACTGAAGCTTTCTTT. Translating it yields CARGGGANTEAFF.

Here the CDR3 reads CASNSRDRGTDSNQPQHF. In DNA, the CDR3 is TGTGCCAGCAATAGCCGGGACAGGGGGACCGATAGCAATCAGCCCCAGCATTTT. The rearrangement links TRBV28 to TRBJ1-5; 11 bases match TRBD1. CDR3 length equals 18 residues. The germline gives CDR1 MDHEN, CDR2 SYDVKM. The trim removed 7 bases at V and 0 bases at J, leaving 11 bases unmatched.

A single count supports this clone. CDR3 residues: CASSLVGLVTDTQYF. The DNA for the CDR3 is TGTGCCAGCAGTTTGGTGGGACTAGTCACAGATACGCAGTATTTT. The rearrangement links TRBV27 to TRBJ2-3, with TRBD2 identical over 8 bases. CDR3 length equals 15 residues. V trimming: 3 bases; J trimming: 2 bases; junction bases outside the gene matches: 4. Germline CDR1 is MNHEY and CDR2 is SMNVEV (reference sequence).

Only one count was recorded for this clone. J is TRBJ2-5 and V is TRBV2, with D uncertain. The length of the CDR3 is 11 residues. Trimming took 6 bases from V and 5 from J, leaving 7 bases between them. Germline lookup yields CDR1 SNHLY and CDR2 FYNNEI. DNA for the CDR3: TGTGCCAGCAGGGAGAGCGAGACCCAGTACTTC. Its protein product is CASRESETQYF.

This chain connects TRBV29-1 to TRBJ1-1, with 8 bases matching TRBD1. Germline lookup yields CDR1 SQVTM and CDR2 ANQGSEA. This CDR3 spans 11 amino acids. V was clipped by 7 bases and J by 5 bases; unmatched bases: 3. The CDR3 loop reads CSATGGTEAFF. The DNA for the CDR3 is TGCAGCGCCACAGGGGGGACTGAAGCTTTCTTT.

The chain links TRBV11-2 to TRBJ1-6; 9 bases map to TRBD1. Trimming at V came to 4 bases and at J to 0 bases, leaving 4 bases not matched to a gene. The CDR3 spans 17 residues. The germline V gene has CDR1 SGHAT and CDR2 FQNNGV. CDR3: CASSSGQGSSYNSPLHF. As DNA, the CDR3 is TGTGCCAGCAGCTCGGGACAGGGAAGCTCCTATAATTCACCCCTCCACTTT.

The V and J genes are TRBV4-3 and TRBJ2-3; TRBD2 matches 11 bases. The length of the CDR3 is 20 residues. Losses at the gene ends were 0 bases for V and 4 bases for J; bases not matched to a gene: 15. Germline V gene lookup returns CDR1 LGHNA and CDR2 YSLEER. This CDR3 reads CASSQDLLGTTSGDADTQYF. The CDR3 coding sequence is TGCGCCAGCAGCCAAGATCTTCTCGGTACGACTAGCGGGGATGCAGATACGCAGTATTTT.

The CDR3 sequence: CASSNYEQYV. The CDR3, as DNA: TGTGCCAGCAGTAACTACGAGCAGTACGTC. This rearrangement joins TRBV2 to TRBJ2-7; D uncertain. This CDR3 comprises 10 residues. V shed 5 bases and J shed 3 bases, with 2 bases lying between them. From germline, CDR1 is SNHLY and CDR2 FYNNEI.

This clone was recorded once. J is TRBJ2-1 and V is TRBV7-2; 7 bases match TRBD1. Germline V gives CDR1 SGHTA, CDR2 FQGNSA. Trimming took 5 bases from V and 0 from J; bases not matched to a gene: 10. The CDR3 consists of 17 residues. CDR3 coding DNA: TGTGCCAGCAGCACGAGACAGGGTACTGACTCCTACAATGAGCAGTTCTTC. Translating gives CASSTRQGTDSYNEQFF.

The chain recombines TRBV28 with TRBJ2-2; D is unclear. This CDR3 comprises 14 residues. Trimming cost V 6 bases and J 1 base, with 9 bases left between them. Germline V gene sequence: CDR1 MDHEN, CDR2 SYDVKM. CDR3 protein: CASRPHRNTGELFF. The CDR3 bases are TGTGCCAGCAGGCCCCACAGGAACACCGGGGAGCTGTTTTTT.

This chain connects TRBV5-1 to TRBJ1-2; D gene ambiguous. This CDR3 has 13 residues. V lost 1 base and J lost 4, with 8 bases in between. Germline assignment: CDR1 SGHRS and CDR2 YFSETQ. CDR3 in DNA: TGCGCCAGCAGCTTGCTGGGCGGCTATGGCTACACCTTC. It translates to CASSLLGGYGYTF.

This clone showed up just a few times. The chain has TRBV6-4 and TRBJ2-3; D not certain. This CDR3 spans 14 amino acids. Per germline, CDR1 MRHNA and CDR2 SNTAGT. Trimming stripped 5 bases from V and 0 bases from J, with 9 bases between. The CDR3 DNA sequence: TGTGCCAGCAGTCCTGACGCTAGCACAGATACGCAGTATTTT. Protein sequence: CASSPDASTDTQYF.

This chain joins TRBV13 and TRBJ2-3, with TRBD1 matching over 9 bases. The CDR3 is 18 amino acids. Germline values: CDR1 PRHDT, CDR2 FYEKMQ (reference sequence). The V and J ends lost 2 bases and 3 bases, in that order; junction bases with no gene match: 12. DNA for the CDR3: TGTGCCAGCAGCTTATCGGGGTGGGGGACAGGGACGACAGATACGCAGTATTTT. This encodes CASSLSGWGTGTTDTQYF.

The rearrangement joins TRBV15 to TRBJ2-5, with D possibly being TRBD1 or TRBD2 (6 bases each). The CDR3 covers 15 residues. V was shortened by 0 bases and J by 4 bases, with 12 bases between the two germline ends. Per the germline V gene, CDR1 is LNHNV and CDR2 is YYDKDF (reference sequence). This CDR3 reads CATSRDNREVETQYF. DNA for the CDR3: TGTGCCACCAGCAGAGACAACAGGGAGGTAGAGACCCAGTACTTC.

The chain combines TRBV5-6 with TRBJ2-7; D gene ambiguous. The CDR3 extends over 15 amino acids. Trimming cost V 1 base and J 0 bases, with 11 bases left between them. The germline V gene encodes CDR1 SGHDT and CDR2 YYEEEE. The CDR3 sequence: CASSLWRKSSYEQYV. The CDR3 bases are TGTGCCAGCAGCTTGTGGCGGAAAAGCTCCTACGAGCAGTACGTC.

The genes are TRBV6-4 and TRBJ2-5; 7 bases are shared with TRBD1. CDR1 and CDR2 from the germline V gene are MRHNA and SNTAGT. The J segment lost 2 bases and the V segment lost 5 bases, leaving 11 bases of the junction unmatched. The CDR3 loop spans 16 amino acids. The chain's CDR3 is CASSPNRDSLQETQYF. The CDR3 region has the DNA TGTGCCAGCAGTCCAAATCGGGACAGCCTACAAGAGACCCAGTACTTC.

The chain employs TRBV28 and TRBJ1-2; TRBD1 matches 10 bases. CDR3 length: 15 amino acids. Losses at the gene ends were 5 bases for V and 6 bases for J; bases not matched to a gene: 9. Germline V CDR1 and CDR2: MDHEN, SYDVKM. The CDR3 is CASSLRQGASDGYTF. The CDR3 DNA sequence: TGTGCCAGCAGTCTCCGACAGGGGGCGTCAGATGGCTACACCTTC.

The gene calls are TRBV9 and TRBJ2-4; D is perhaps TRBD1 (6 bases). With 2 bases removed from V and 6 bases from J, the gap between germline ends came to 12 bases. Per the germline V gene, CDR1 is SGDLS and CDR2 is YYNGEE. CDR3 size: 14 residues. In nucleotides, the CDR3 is TGTGCCAGCAGCGTGTCGTTAGGGGGAAACATTCAGTACTTC. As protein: CASSVSLGGNIQYF.

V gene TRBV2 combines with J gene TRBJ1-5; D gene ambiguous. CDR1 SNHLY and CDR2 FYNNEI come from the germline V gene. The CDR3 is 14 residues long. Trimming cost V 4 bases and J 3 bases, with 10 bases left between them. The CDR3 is CASSVQVSNQPQHF. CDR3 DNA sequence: TGTGCCAGCAGTGTACAAGTTTCCAATCAGCCCCAGCATTTT.

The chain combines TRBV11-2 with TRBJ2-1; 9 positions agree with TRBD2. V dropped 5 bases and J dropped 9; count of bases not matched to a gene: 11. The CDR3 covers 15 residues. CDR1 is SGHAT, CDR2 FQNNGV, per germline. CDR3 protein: CASSMTSGGTGEQFF. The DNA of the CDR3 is TGTGCCAGCAGCATGACTAGCGGTGGGACGGGTGAGCAGTTCTTC.

CDR3 residues: CASSEAGSSGDSPLHF. The CDR3 DNA reads TGTGCCAGCAGCGAGGCGGGGTCTTCCGGGGATTCACCCCTCCACTTT. The V gene is TRBV9, the J gene TRBJ1-6; D is uncertain. The CDR3 spans 16 residues. The V gene's germline CDR1 is SGDLS and CDR2 YYNGEE. Between the trimmed V and J ends, which lost 3 bases and 8 bases, there was a span of 18 bases.

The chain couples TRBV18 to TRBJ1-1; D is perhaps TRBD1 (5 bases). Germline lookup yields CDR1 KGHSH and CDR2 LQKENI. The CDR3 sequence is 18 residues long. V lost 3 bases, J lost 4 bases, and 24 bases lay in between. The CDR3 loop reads CASSPNAGVGRLGTEAFF. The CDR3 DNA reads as TGTGCCAGCTCACCTAACGCGGGGGTGGGGCGGCTGGGCACTGAAGCTTTCTTT.

The CDR3 coding sequence is TGCAGTGCTAGTCTTGCTACTGAGCAGTTCTTC. Residues: CSASLATEQFF. The rearrangement links TRBV20-1 to TRBJ2-1; D gene ambiguous. Trimming took 3 bases from V and 9 from J, leaving 9 bases between them. The CDR3 is 11 amino acids. Germline V gene sequence: CDR1 DFQATT, CDR2 SNEGSKA (reference sequence).

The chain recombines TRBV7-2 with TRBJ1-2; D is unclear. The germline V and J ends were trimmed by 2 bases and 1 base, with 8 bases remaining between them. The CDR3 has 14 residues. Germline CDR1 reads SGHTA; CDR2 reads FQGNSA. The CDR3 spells CASSLRGGNYGYTF. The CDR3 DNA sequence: TGTGCCAGCAGCTTACGGGGAGGTAACTATGGCTACACCTTC.

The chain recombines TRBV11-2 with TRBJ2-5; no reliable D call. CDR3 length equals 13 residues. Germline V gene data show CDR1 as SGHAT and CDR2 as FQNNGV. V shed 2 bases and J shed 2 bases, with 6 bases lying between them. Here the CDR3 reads CASSLWQQETQYF. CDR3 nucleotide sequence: TGTGCCAGCAGCTTATGGCAGCAAGAGACCCAGTACTTC.

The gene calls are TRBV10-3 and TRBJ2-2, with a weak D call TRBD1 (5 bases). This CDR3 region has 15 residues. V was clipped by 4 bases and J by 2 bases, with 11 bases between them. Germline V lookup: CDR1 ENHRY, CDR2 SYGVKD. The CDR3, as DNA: TGTGCCATCAGTGTAGGGGTTGCCAACACCGGGGAGCTGTTTTTT. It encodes CAISVGVANTGELFF.

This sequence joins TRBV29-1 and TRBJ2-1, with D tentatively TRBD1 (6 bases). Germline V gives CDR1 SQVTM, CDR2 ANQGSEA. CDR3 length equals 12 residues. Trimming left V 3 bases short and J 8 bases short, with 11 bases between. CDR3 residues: CSVDRGSDEQFF. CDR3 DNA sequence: TGCAGCGTTGACAGGGGCTCGGATGAGCAGTTCTTC.

CDR3 DNA sequence: TGTGCCAGCAGCGGAGGGGGCCTGGAGACCCAGTACTTC. Translation: CASSGGGLETQYF. The chain combines TRBV27 with TRBJ2-5, with TRBD1 as a possible D gene (7 bases). V lost 6 bases, J lost 5 bases, and 13 bases lay in between. Germline V CDR1 and CDR2: MNHEY, SMNVEV (reference sequence). The CDR3 length is 13 residues.